Following are 26 T cell receptor beta chains from one sample sequenced in a study of CD8+ T cells in alopecia areata. cDNA reverse transcribed from extracted RNA served as the sequencing template. Assay: immunoSEQ multiplex PCR; the TCRdb copy retains only in-frame clones and omits some. The sample presents some 110,000 clones, none singletons. Sequencing was performed on lesional skin. Every receptor here comes from a C3H/HeJ mouse with alopecia areata. The strain's MHC: H2-k.

The table lists this clone with a few counts. Gene and germline names: mouse. Coverage ceases 4 residues before the CDR3 finishes, and the germline J gene fills in the end. The J gene is TRBJ2-1, the V gene TRBV1; TRBD2 matches 8 bases. The germline CDR1 and CDR2 sequences are NSQYPW and LRSPGD (reference sequence). This CDR3 comprises 15 residues. The CDR3 region is CTCSADRGGWAEQFF. The DNA read from the CDR3 is TGCACCTGCAGTGCAGATCGGGGGGGCTGGGCT.

Worth noting for this clone: Here the gene names and germline are mouse. The read ends 4 residues shy of where the CDR3 ends; the end is completed using the germline J gene. V usage is TRBV1 and J usage is TRBJ2-7; the match to TRBD1 covers 9 bases. Germline loops: CDR1 NSQYPW, CDR2 LRSPGD (reference sequence). The junction had 6 bases not matched to a gene; V was cut back by 5 bases and J by 1 base. The CDR3 has 15 residues. CDR3 DNA, as far as it was read: TGCACCTGCAGTCCCATAGACAGGGGGTCCTAT. Encoded protein: CTCSPIDRGSY. The CDR3 reads in full as CTCSPIDRGSYEQYF. Looking up the rest from reference TRBV1 and TRBJ2-7 gives the full variable domain: VTLLEQNPRWRLVPRGQAVNLRCILKNSQYPWMSWYQQDLQKQLQWLFTLRSPGDKEVKSLPGADYLATRVTDTELRLQVANMSQGRTLYCTCSPIDRGSYEQYFGPGTRLTVL.

To note about this clone: Gene names are the mouse ones. Partial CDR3 DNA: TGCACCTGCAGTGCAGTCCGGGACTGGGGGTATGCT. As protein: CTCSAVRDWGYA. The CDR3 in its entirety is CTCSAVRDWGYAEQFF. This sequence joins TRBV1 and TRBJ2-1, with 11 bases fitting TRBD2. The read stops 4 residues short of the end of the CDR3; the missing end is completed from the germline J gene. Losses at the gene ends were 1 base for V and 4 bases for J; bases not matched to a gene: 3. This CDR3 region has 16 residues. Germline CDR1 NSQYPW, CDR2 LRSPGD (reference sequence).

This clone was found a few times. These gene names are mouse names. The CDR3 end lies 4 residues beyond the end of the read and is filled in from the germline J gene. The chain links TRBV19 to TRBJ2-7; D gene uncertain. In germline, CDR1 is FNHDT, CDR2 SITEND (reference sequence). V was pared by 6 bases and J by 2 bases, with 9 bases between. This CDR3 has 12 residues. CDR3 DNA, as far as it was read: TGTGCCAGCACCCCCGACACCTAT. This codes for CASTPDTY. The complete CDR3 protein is CASTPDTYEQYF.

Of note for this clone: Mouse gene names apply. The CDR3 loop reads CTCSADPGAYEQYF. The part of the CDR3 DNA that was read is TGCACCTGCAGTGCAGATCCAGGCGCCTAT. The gene calls are TRBV1 and TRBJ2-7; D gene unclear. The CDR3 end falls 4 residues outside the read, so it is completed with the germline J gene. Germline V CDR1 and CDR2: NSQYPW, LRSPGD (reference sequence). Trimming cost V 0 bases and J 2 bases, with 8 bases left between them. This CDR3 region has 14 residues.

Points on this clone: Gene names refer to mouse genes. Coverage ceases 4 residues before the CDR3 finishes, and the germline J gene fills in the end. The chain employs TRBV13-3 and TRBJ2-3, with 8 bases aligning to TRBD1. The germline V gene encodes CDR1 NNHDY and CDR2 SYVADS. This CDR3 is 13 amino acids long. V shed 6 bases and J 3 bases; nucleotides not matched to a gene: 3. The sequenced CDR3 bases are TGTGCCAGCATGGACAGGGAGGCAGAA. Amino acid sequence: CASMDREAE. The whole CDR3 protein reads CASMDREAETLYF.

This clone was detected many times. Mouse names are used for the genes. From the germline J gene comes the end of the CDR3, since the read stops 4 residues before it. The J gene is TRBJ1-1, the V gene TRBV13-1, with 7 bases matching TRBD1. Germline loops: CDR1 NSHNY, CDR2 SYGAGN. Losses at the gene ends were 2 bases for V and 0 bases for J; bases not matched to a gene: 1. This CDR3 is built from 14 residues. The CDR3 loop reads CASSERGPNTEVFF. The covered CDR3 bases are TGTGCCAGCAGTGAGAGGGGGCCAAACACA.

This clone was found a few times. The genes are named according to mouse. The read ends 4 residues shy of where the CDR3 ends; the end is completed using the germline J gene. V gene TRBV1 combines with J gene TRBJ2-7, with TRBD1 matching 9 bases. The CDR3 spans 15 residues. V lost 1 base to trimming and J lost 3 bases; unmatched junction nucleotides: 4. Germline V lookup: CDR1 NSQYPW, CDR2 LRSPGD (reference sequence). Incomplete CDR3 DNA: TGCACCTGCAGTGCAGCCAGACAGGGGGTCTAT. Protein: CTCSAARQGVY. In full, the CDR3 is CTCSAARQGVYEQYF.

This clone was counted only a few times. Gene names refer to mouse genes. The sequence runs out 4 residues before the end of the CDR3; the remainder is reconstructed from the germline J gene. This chain links TRBV13-3 with TRBJ2-4; 10 bases are a match to TRBD2. The CDR3 contains 14 residues. CDR1 is NNHDY, CDR2 SYVADS, per germline. CDR3 amino acids: CASSETGGSNTLYF. The part of the CDR3 DNA that was read is TGTGCCAGCAGTGAGACTGGGGGGTCAAAC. The full variable domain, with the rest looked up from reference TRBV13-3 and TRBJ2-4, is EAAVTQSPRSKVAVTGGKVTLSCHQTNNHDYMYWYRQDTGHGLRLIHYSYVADSTEKGDIPDGYKASRPSQENFSLILELASLSQTAVYFCASSETGGSNTLYFGAGTRLSVL.

A few counts support this clone. Here the gene names and germline are mouse. The CDR3 end is not reached by the read, which stops 4 residues before it; the germline J gene fills it in. The chain has TRBV19 and TRBJ2-1; 9 positions agree with TRBD2. V shed 1 base and J 0 bases; nucleotides not matched to a gene: 2. The germline gives CDR1 FNHDT, CDR2 SITEND (reference sequence). The CDR3 length is 16 residues. The DNA read from the CDR3 is TGTGCCAGCAGTATATACTGGGGGGCTAACTATGCT. As protein: CASSIYWGANYA. The complete CDR3 sequence is CASSIYWGANYAEQFF.

This clone was seen a few times. The genes and germline here are from mouse. The read ends 4 residues early relative to the CDR3; the germline J gene fills the gap. This chain connects TRBV19 to TRBJ2-7; a weak D match, TRBD2 (6 bases). The germline V gene has CDR1 FNHDT and CDR2 SITEND (reference sequence). There are 14 residues in the CDR3. The sequenced CDR3 bases are TGTGCCAGCAGTATTTCTCACTGGGTTGAT. It is translated as CASSISHWVD. The CDR3 as a whole reads CASSISHWVDEQYF.

This clone was recorded a few times. The genes are named according to mouse. The sequenced fragment ends 4 residues before the CDR3 boundary, so the rest is inferred from the germline J gene. This sequence joins TRBV13-3 and TRBJ2-2; no definite D call. Trimming stripped 0 bases from V and 3 bases from J, with 9 bases between. CDR1 and CDR2 (germline): NNHDY, SYVADS. This CDR3 has 15 residues. The CDR3 loop reads CASSDAQWYTGQLYF. The part of the CDR3 DNA that was read is TGTGCCAGCAGTGATGCACAGTGGTACACCGGG.

As for this clone: Translating the DNA gives a protein that differs from the TCRdb entry at residue 11; the protein shown here is that DNA translation. Germline and genes here are mouse. The CDR3 is cut off 3 residues early in the read; its end comes from the germline J gene. The chain has TRBV19 and TRBJ1-6; 10 bases are a match to TRBD1. TRBJ1-6 carries the ORF label, with uncertain function. The V gene's germline CDR1 is FNHDT and CDR2 SITEND (reference sequence). The CDR3 is 14 residues long. Germline trimming cut 6 bases from V and 6 bases from J; bases unmatched to any gene: 3. The CDR3 loop reads CASTRTGGNSPLYF. CDR3 DNA, as far as it was read: TGTGCCAGCACCCGGACAGGGGGTAATTCGCCC.

Turning to this clone: TCRdb's protein sequence differs at residue 14 from the translated DNA; the protein presented here follows the DNA. These gene names are mouse names. The CDR3 end is not reached by the read, which stops 3 residues before it; the germline J gene fills it in. The chain carries TRBV19 and TRBJ1-6, with 10 nucleotides matching TRBD1. TRBJ1-6 is an ORF, with its function uncertain. The trim removed 6 bases at V and 0 bases at J, leaving 6 bases unmatched. The CDR3 consists of 17 residues. Looked up from germline, CDR1 is FNHDT and CDR2 is SITEND (reference sequence). Partial CDR3 DNA: TGTGCCAGCACCTCCGGGACAGGGGATTCCTATAATTCGCCC. Amino acid sequence: CASTSGTGDSYNSP. The CDR3 in its entirety is CASTSGTGDSYNSPLYF.

The sample holds a few counts of this clone. Gene and germline names: mouse. The CDR3 is cut off 4 residues early in the read; its end comes from the germline J gene. This rearrangement joins TRBV13-3 to TRBJ2-7; the D gene is possibly TRBD2 (6 bases). The CDR3 totals 12 residues. CDR1 NNHDY and CDR2 SYVADS come from the germline V gene. CDR3 protein: CASSGTPYEQYF. The part of the CDR3 DNA that was read is TGTGCCAGCAGCGGGACTCCATAT.

This clone was picked up a small number of times. These gene names are mouse names. CDR3 sequence reads: CASSGRLGTQNTLYF. The DNA read from the CDR3 is TGTGCCAGCAGTGGTCGACTGGGGACTCAAAAC. The chain employs TRBV13-1 and TRBJ2-4; 8 bases map to TRBD2. From the germline J gene comes the end of the CDR3, since the read stops 4 residues before it. The CDR3 has 15 amino acids. V shed 3 bases and J 2 bases; nucleotides not matched to a gene: 5. The germline V gene has CDR1 NSHNY and CDR2 SYGAGN.

The table lists this clone with a few counts. Here the gene names and germline are mouse. The read comes to an end 4 residues before the CDR3 does, leaving the germline J gene to fill in the end. This chain connects TRBV13-3 to TRBJ2-5; no clear D. The V gene's germline CDR1 is NNHDY and CDR2 SYVADS. V was pared by 2 bases and J by 0 bases, with 10 bases between. The CDR3 runs to 15 residues. The CDR3 is CASSERQNNQDTQYF. Partial CDR3 DNA: TGTGCCAGCAGTGAGCGACAAAATAACCAAGAC.

Only a few counts were recorded for this clone. Mouse gene names apply. The read terminates 4 residues ahead of where the CDR3 ends, so the germline J gene completes it. The rearrangement joins TRBV1 to TRBJ2-3; D is perhaps TRBD2 (5 bases). Germline V lookup: CDR1 NSQYPW, CDR2 LRSPGD (reference sequence). Trimming removed 3 bases at V and 1 base at J, with 8 bases between. This CDR3 region has 14 residues. The chain's CDR3 is CTCSAPGRAETLYF. The part of the CDR3 DNA that was read is TGCACCTGCAGTGCGCCTGGGCGTGCAGAA.

This clone was seen a handful of times. Genes and germline are mouse. Sequencing ends 4 residues short of the CDR3 end; the germline J gene provides the rest. This CDR3 is also generated by other DNA sequences in the sample. The V call is TRBV1, the J call TRBJ2-5; D may be TRBD1 (6 bases). Germline CDR1 reads NSQYPW; CDR2 reads LRSPGD (reference sequence). V shed 3 bases and J shed 3 bases, with 10 bases lying between them. CDR3 length equals 14 residues. The CDR3 sequence is CTCSARQGQDTQYF. CDR3 DNA, as far as it was read: TGCACCTGCAGTGCTCGCCAGGGGCAAGAC.

This clone has just a few counts. At residue 13, the TCRdb protein and translated DNA are inconsistent; the protein given comes from the DNA. Mouse gene names apply. The CDR3 is cut off 3 residues early in the read; its end comes from the germline J gene. The V and J genes are TRBV1 and TRBJ1-3, with 10 bases aligning to TRBD1. The J segment lost 0 bases and the V segment lost 5 bases, leaving 4 bases of the junction unmatched. Germline loops: CDR1 NSQYPW, CDR2 LRSPGD (reference sequence). This CDR3 comprises 16 residues. CDR3 DNA, as far as it was read: TGCACCTGCAGTCACCGACAGGGGGCTTCTGGAAATACG. This translates into CTCSHRQGASGNT. The whole CDR3 sequence reads CTCSHRQGASGNTLYF.

Of note for this clone: The germline and genes are mouse ones. The sequenced fragment ends 4 residues before the CDR3 boundary, so the rest is inferred from the germline J gene. Other nucleotide sequences in the sample specify the same CDR3. The chain joins TRBV13-3 to TRBJ2-4; 12 positions agree with TRBD2. Germline values: CDR1 NNHDY, CDR2 SYVADS. V dropped 1 base and J dropped 3; count of bases not matched to a gene: 6. The length of the CDR3 is 17 residues. CDR3 bases read: TGTGCCAGCAGTGATCCGGGACTGGGGGGTGGGCAAAAC. Protein: CASSDPGLGGGQN. The entire CDR3 reads CASSDPGLGGGQNTLYF.

This clone was seen more than once but under ten times. TCRdb's protein does not match the DNA translation at residue 12; the protein provided is translated from the DNA. Gene names and germline refer to mouse. Coverage ceases 3 residues before the CDR3 finishes, and the germline J gene fills in the end. The V and J genes are TRBV1 and TRBJ1-6; a possible D gene is TRBD1 (6 bases). TRBJ1-6 is an ORF; its function is uncertain. The germline V gene encodes CDR1 NSQYPW and CDR2 LRSPGD (reference sequence). The CDR3 contains 15 residues. Trimming removed 3 bases from V and 6 bases from J, with 12 bases in between. The CDR3 bases that were read are TGCACCTGCAGTGCGCAACAGGGAGCTAATTCGCCC. Protein: CTCSAQQGANSP. The full CDR3 sequence reads CTCSAQQGANSPLYF.

As regards this clone: Each gene name is a mouse one. The read ends 4 residues shy of where the CDR3 ends; the end is completed using the germline J gene. V gene TRBV13-3 combines with J gene TRBJ2-5; 8 bases align to TRBD1. The germline V gene encodes CDR1 NNHDY and CDR2 SYVADS. The CDR3 is made up of 14 amino acids. CDR3 DNA, as far as it was read: TGTGCCAGCAGTGATGCAAGGACAGGGGAC. Translated: CASSDARTGD. The entire CDR3 protein reads CASSDARTGDTQYF.

This clone was seen only a few times. Gene and germline names: mouse. The read is 4 residues too short to cover the CDR3 end, so that end is filled in from the germline J gene. This chain joins TRBV13-3 and TRBJ1-2; D is possibly TRBD1 (5 bases). Germline V gives CDR1 NNHDY, CDR2 SYVADS. Trimming cost V 4 bases and J 0 bases, with 13 bases left between them. The CDR3 is 15 amino acids. This CDR3 is CASSPDRTSNSDYTF. CDR3 DNA (partial): TGTGCCAGCAGTCCAGACAGAACCTCAAACTCC.

This clone was seen more than once but under ten times. Each gene name is a mouse one. The CDR3 bases that were read are TGTGCTAGCAGTCCCGGGACAATTTCCAACGAA. The encoded protein is CASSPGTISNE. The full CDR3 reads CASSPGTISNERLFF. V usage is TRBV17 and J usage is TRBJ1-4, with D possibly TRBD1 on 6 matching bases. The CDR3 is cut off 4 residues early in the read; its end comes from the germline J gene. CDR3 length: 15 amino acids. Germline V lookup: CDR1 MNHDT, CDR2 YYDKIL. V lost 5 bases and J 0 bases, leaving 10 bases between the germline ends.

Of note for this clone: The germline and genes are mouse ones. From the germline J gene comes the end of the CDR3, since the read stops 4 residues before it. This rearrangement joins TRBV16 to TRBJ2-5; 8 bases line up with TRBD2. The V segment lost 2 bases and the J segment 2 bases; nucleotides outside the gene matches: 3. Germline V gives CDR1 SGHSA, CDR2 FRNQAP. The CDR3 totals 15 residues. CDR3 DNA, as far as it was read: TGTGCAAGCAGCTTACCTGGGGGGTCCCAAGAC. This translates into CASSLPGGSQD. The whole CDR3 region reads CASSLPGGSQDTQYF.